The rows below give T cell receptor beta chains drawn from one sample of a study of T cell changes during pregnancy in multiple sclerosis. The assay was immunoSEQ multiplex PCR, and TCRdb's table has in-frame clones only and misses some. The repertoire holds 60,000 to 70,000 clones, with roughly nine tenths as singletons. The sequencing here drew on peripheral blood, taken in the third trimester of pregnancy. The receptors were sampled from a female donor in good health, enrolled as a control in a pregnancy study. Each CDR3 is given with its conserved first and last residue. Fields, in order: D gene, clone size, V gene, J gene, CDR3 protein, CDR3 DNA. A D gene is named only where the DNA matches it firmly. Rows may omit the clone size; those that give it use once, few, many or a size class.

TRBD2,NA,TRBV10-3,TRBJ2-1,CAIREGLAGASYNEQFF,TGTGCCATCAGGGAGGGACTAGCGGGAGCGTCCTACAATGAGCAGTTCTTC
TRBD1,NA,TRBV18,TRBJ1-6,CASSDGTGVKALHF,TGTGCCAGCTCAGATGGGACAGGGGTTAAGGCCCTCCACTTT
TRBD2,NA,TRBV19,TRBJ2-2,CASSSSGGDTGELFF,TGTGCCAGTAGTTCCTCGGGAGGTGACACCGGGGAGCTGTTTTTT
TRBD2,NA,TRBV10-1,TRBJ2-7,CASSESGRFEQYF,TGCGCCAGCAGTGAGTCCGGGAGGTTCGAGCAGTACTTC
NA,NA,TRBV28,TRBJ2-1,CASSLYKNNEQFF,TGTGCCAGCAGTTTATACAAAAACAATGAGCAGTTCTTC
NA,once,TRBV15,TRBJ1-5,CATSSRGSGEPQHF,TGTGCCACCAGCAGTCGGGGATCCGGGGAGCCCCAGCATTTT
NA,NA,TRBV5-1,TRBJ2-7,CASSLRTGETYEQYF,TGCGCCAGCAGCTTGAGAACAGGAGAAACCTACGAGCAGTACTTC
TRBD2,NA,TRBV29-1,TRBJ2-2,CSVERALAGITGELFF,TGCAGCGTTGAGCGGGCCTTAGCGGGGATCACCGGGGAGCTGTTTTTT
TRBD1,NA,TRBV27,TRBJ2-7,CASSARDSSYEQYF,TGTGCCAGCAGTGCCCGGGACAGCTCCTACGAGCAGTACTTC
TRBD2,NA,TRBV5-1,TRBJ2-7,CASSSQTSGRKYEQYF,TGCGCCAGCAGCTCTCAAACTAGCGGGAGAAAGTACGAGCAGTACTTC
TRBD1,NA,TRBV9,TRBJ2-7,CASSEGQGFYEQYF,TGTGCCAGCAGCGAAGGACAGGGCTTCTACGAGCAGTACTTC
TRBD1,NA,TRBV12-5,TRBJ1-1,CASGLGQGNTEAFF,TGTGCTAGTGGTTTGGGACAGGGGAACACTGAAGCTTTCTTT
TRBD1,NA,TRBV14,TRBJ1-1,CASRPTGETEAFF,TGTGCCAGCAGACCGACAGGGGAAACTGAAGCTTTCTTT
NA,once,TRBV13,TRBJ1-1,CASSFLTSGLNTEAFF,TGTGCCAGCAGCTTTCTCACTAGTGGGTTGAACACTGAAGCTTTCTTT
NA,NA,TRBV30,TRBJ2-7,CAWSPGLYEQYF,TGTGCCTGGAGTCCGGGTCTCTACGAGCAGTACTTC
NA,NA,TRBV27,TRBJ1-1,CASSLRPGRDTEAFF,TGTGCCAGCAGTTTACGCCCAGGGAGGGACACTGAAGCTTTCTTT
TRBD1,NA,TRBV28,TRBJ2-7,CASSGTGAYEQYF,TGTGCCAGCAGTGGGACAGGGGCCTACGAGCAGTACTTC
TRBD2,once,TRBV6-1,TRBJ2-7,CASSAGTSGSYEQYF,TGTGCCAGCAGTGCCGGGACTAGCGGCTCCTACGAGCAGTACTTC
NA,NA,TRBV11-2,TRBJ2-2,CASSEGTFYTGELFF,TGTGCCAGCAGCGAAGGGACTTTCTACACCGGGGAGCTGTTTTTT
TRBD2,NA,TRBV19,TRBJ2-2,CATGRSGNTGELFF,TGTGCCACCGGGAGGTCGGGAAACACCGGGGAGCTGTTTTTT
TRBD1,NA,TRBV5-1,TRBJ1-1,CASSLAQQGFTEAFF,TGCGCCAGCAGCTTGGCCCAACAGGGGTTCACTGAAGCTTTCTTT
NA,NA,TRBV29-1,TRBJ2-2,CSVYLVPGTGELFF,TGCAGCGTATACTTGGTGCCGGGAACCGGGGAGCTGTTTTTT